This T cell receptor beta chain is drawn from a study of Graves' ophthalmopathy and Graves' hyperthyroidism. Germline CDR1 LNHNV, CDR2 YYDKDF (reference sequence). Trimming removed 1 base at V and 7 bases at J, with 11 bases between. The CDR3 runs to 14 residues. Investigators amplified TCR beta CDR3 regions from RNA transcripts. Amplification began with first-round RT-PCR using HTBI primers, then second-round multiplex PCR was performed. TCRdb reprocessed the multiplex PCR reads with MiXCR, giving one entry per CDR3 protein. The sample includes around 1,200,000 distinct CDR3 sequences, about 40% of them seen just once.

Source material: peripheral blood or thyroid tissue (not recorded which). This receptor was obtained from an adult man with Graves' hyperthyroidism. This chain links TRBV15 with TRBJ1-5, with D possibly TRBD1 on 5 matching bases. The CDR3 loop reads CATSRGGVVQPQHF. The CDR3 DNA follows: TGTGCCACCAGCAGAGGAGGGGTGGTCCAGCCCCAGCATTTT.